Judged by abundance, the clone carrying this T cell receptor (beta chain) is large. What it binds is not known. Live CD3+CD8+TCRalphabeta+ cells were sorted into four subsets by PD-1 and/or TIGIT. The QIAseq Immune Repertoire TCR panel built the libraries from around 15 ng of total RNA. Using its own MiXCR run on the reads, TCRdb lists one record per CDR3 protein. The sample holds roughly 890 distinct CDR3 sequences, over 9% seen once. These data belong to a study of circulating CD8 cells and anti-PD-1 response in melanoma. This CDR3 comprises 15 residues. Germline V CDR1 and CDR2: LGHNT, FRNRAP. Trimming cost V 0 bases and J 3 bases, with 12 bases left between them. Study-wide points: Replicates were generally not done for experiments.

The receptor was derived from a human donor with melanoma. This sequence joins TRBV12-5 and TRBJ2-7; either TRBD1 or TRBD2 may fit D (5 bases each). The sample here was CD8+ T cells from PBMCs, taken at baseline or after one month of anti-PD-1 therapy (not recorded which). CDR3 in amino acids: CASGLVEGLFYEQYF. The CDR3 coding sequence is TGTGCTAGTGGTTTGGTAGAGGGGCTGTTCTACGAGCAGTACTTC.